Shown below are 29 T cell receptor beta chains from a single sample sequenced in a study of response to subunit inactivated influenza vaccine. One entry per CDR3 protein results from TCRdb running MiXCR on the RT-PCR reads. The sample carries 610,000 or so distinct CDR3 sequences, roughly 15% recorded once. Here the sequenced sample was PBMCs from blood, taken about 12 days after vaccination. Source of these receptors: a middle-aged man who received an inactivated influenza vaccine.

This clonotype was detected a few times. The chain links TRBV15 to TRBJ2-3, with D possibly TRBD2 on 5 matching bases. The V gene's germline CDR1 is LNHNV and CDR2 YYDKDF (reference sequence). This CDR3 spans 14 amino acids. The germline V and J ends were trimmed by 1 base and 4 bases, with 9 bases remaining between them. The DNA of the CDR3 is TGTGCCACCAGCAGAGCTAGCTCCGCAGATACGCAGTATTTT. Protein: CATSRASSADTQYF. The variable domain in full, completed from reference TRBV15 and TRBJ2-3, reads DAMVIQNPRYQVTQFGKPVTLSCSQTLNHNVMYWYQQKSSQAPKLLFHYYDKDFNNEADTPDNFQSRRPNTSFCFLDIRSPGLGDTAMYLCATSRASSADTQYFGPGTRLTVL.

This clonotype was counted only a few times. This sequence joins TRBV24-1 and TRBJ2-1; no reliable D call. Germline CDR1 and CDR2: KGHDR and SFDVKD. There are 15 residues in the CDR3. Between the trimmed V and J ends, which lost 3 bases and 1 base, there was a span of 9 bases. The CDR3 sequence is CATSDPQVSYNEQFF. The CDR3, as DNA: TGTGCCACCAGTGATCCCCAGGTTTCCTACAATGAGCAGTTCTTC.

The chain joins TRBV12-3 or TRBV12-4 to TRBJ2-5; 9 positions agree with TRBD1. With V trimmed by 4 bases and J by 3 bases, 6 bases remained unmatched. This CDR3 comprises 15 residues. CDR3 DNA sequence: TGTGCCAGCAGTTCACGGGACAGGGCGGAAGAGACCCAGTACTTC. Translation: CASSSRDRAEETQYF.

This clonotype was seen a few times. This chain uses TRBV11-2 with TRBJ2-1; 10 bases are a match to TRBD2. This CDR3 region has 19 residues. J lost 4 bases, V lost 1 base, and 13 bases had no gene match. Germline lookup yields CDR1 SGHAT and CDR2 FQNNGV. The CDR3 nucleotides read TGTGCCAGCAGCTTAGTTGGCCCAGCGGGGGGGCTGAGGTACAATGAGCAGTTCTTC. This sequence encodes CASSLVGPAGGLRYNEQFF.

The V gene is TRBV11-2, the J gene TRBJ2-6; unclear D gene. CDR3 size: 15 residues. Germline V CDR1 and CDR2: SGHAT, FQNNGV. V was clipped by 4 bases and J by 2 bases, with 9 bases between them. The CDR3 DNA reads TGTGCCAGCAGCTCCAGGCAGGCTGGGGCCAACGTCCTGACTTTC. This encodes CASSSRQAGANVLTF.

This clonotype was seen repeatedly, ten times or more. The chain uses TRBV29-1 and TRBJ2-7; 7 bases are a match to TRBD2. The germline V gene has CDR1 SQVTM and CDR2 ANQGSEA. With 3 bases clipped from V and 4 bases from J, the junction kept 3 bases outside the gene matches. The CDR3 extends over 12 amino acids. This CDR3 reads CSVDGGRYEQYF. In DNA, the CDR3 is TGCAGCGTTGACGGGGGGAGGTACGAGCAGTACTTC.

This clonotype turned up a few times. V usage is TRBV9 and J usage is TRBJ2-7; D might be TRBD1 (6 bases). The germline CDR1 and CDR2 sequences are SGDLS and YYNGEE. The CDR3 totals 15 residues. The V end was cut by 2 bases, the J end by 0 bases, with 12 bases between. This chain's CDR3 is CASSVGHPSSYEQYF. In DNA form, the CDR3 reads TGTGCCAGCAGCGTGGGACACCCGAGCTCCTACGAGCAGTACTTC.

The genes are TRBV25-1 and TRBJ1-1; no definite D call. This CDR3 is 12 amino acids long. V was pared by 10 bases and J by 5 bases, with 14 bases between. In germline, CDR1 is MGHDK, CDR2 SYGVNS. The CDR3 DNA reads as TGTGCCACCACTCACTTAGGGACTGAAGCTTTCTTT. Translation: CATTHLGTEAFF.

This clonotype has only a few counts. The V and J genes are TRBV28 and TRBJ2-1; TRBD2 might be the D (5 bases). Germline V lookup: CDR1 MDHEN, CDR2 SYDVKM. CDR3 size: 14 residues. The V gene lost 3 bases and the J gene lost 5 bases, with 11 bases spanning the gap. CDR3 nucleotide sequence: TGTGCCAGCAGTTTGACGGGAAGGCACAATGAGCAGTTCTTC. Translation: CASSLTGRHNEQFF.

This rearrangement joins TRBV20-1 to TRBJ2-5, with 12 positions matching TRBD2. Germline assignment: CDR1 DFQATT and CDR2 SNEGSKA (reference sequence). The CDR3 length is 12 residues. CDR3 sequence (DNA): TGCAGCCTAGCGGGAGGGCCTGAGACCCAGTACTTC. This sequence encodes CSLAGGPETQYF.

This clonotype was seen at least ten times. The CDR3 sequence is CSARGVAGTYEQYF. The CDR3 DNA reads TGCAGTGCTAGAGGAGTAGCGGGGACTTACGAGCAGTACTTC. This chain connects TRBV20-1 to TRBJ2-7; 8 bases align to TRBD2. In germline, CDR1 is DFQATT, CDR2 SNEGSKA (reference sequence). The CDR3 is 14 amino acids. V shed 1 base and J 4 bases; nucleotides not matched to a gene: 6.

This clonotype has just a few counts. The rearrangement joins TRBV25-1 to TRBJ2-7; D is tentatively TRBD1 or TRBD2 (5 bases each). The germline V gene has CDR1 MGHDK and CDR2 SYGVNS. The CDR3 spans 14 residues. The germline V and J ends were trimmed by 5 bases and 2 bases, with 13 bases remaining between them. CDR3 region: CASSKGPRTYEQYF. The CDR3 region has the DNA TGTGCCAGCAGTAAGGGACCGAGAACCTACGAGCAGTACTTC.

This CDR3 reads CASSPPDRGLRETQYF. The CDR3 nucleotides are TGTGCCAGCAGCCCGCCGGACAGGGGACTCCGAGAGACCCAGTACTTC. V gene TRBV5-5 combines with J gene TRBJ2-5, with 9 bases aligning to TRBD1. Looked up from germline, CDR1 is SGHKS and CDR2 is YYEKEE (reference sequence). V gave up 4 bases and J gave up 4 bases; unmatched junction bases: 11. The CDR3 spans 16 residues.

This clonotype was detected a few times. The chain has TRBV10-3 and TRBJ2-7; D is uncertain. Trimming left V 3 bases short and J 6 bases short, with 6 bases between. The CDR3 loop spans 11 amino acids. In germline, CDR1 is ENHRY, CDR2 SYGVKD. CDR3 coding DNA: TGTGCCATCAGTGATCAAGGCGAGCAGTACTTC. Its protein product is CAISDQGEQYF.

The gene calls are TRBV6-2 or TRBV6-3 and TRBJ1-1, with D hard to call. The CDR3 is 13 amino acids. The germline V gene encodes CDR1 MNHEY and CDR2 SVGEGT. V lost 8 bases and J lost 2, with 12 bases in between. CDR3 sequence (DNA): TGTGCCAGCGCCTCGGGATTTAACACTGAAGCTTTCTTT. Translating gives CASASGFNTEAFF.

The CDR3: CASRIRGGETQYF. As DNA, the CDR3 is TGTGCCAGCAGGATCAGGGGTGGGGAGACCCAGTACTTC. This chain uses TRBV3-1 with TRBJ2-5; D perhaps matches TRBD1 (6 bases). Trimming left V 6 bases short and J 5 bases short, with 13 bases between. CDR3 length: 13 residues. Germline V gene lookup returns CDR1 LGHDT and CDR2 YNNKEL (reference sequence).

This clonotype has more than one count but fewer than ten. J is TRBJ2-5 and V is TRBV2; D is ambiguous. Germline assignment: CDR1 SNHLY and CDR2 FYNNEI. The CDR3 contains 16 residues. Trimming removed 8 bases at V and 4 bases at J, with 23 bases between. The CDR3 nucleotides read TGTGCCAGCCGTCCCACCCACTCTACCCTGGCAGAGACCCAGTACTTC. Amino acid sequence: CASRPTHSTLAETQYF. The whole variable domain, remainder taken from reference TRBV2 and TRBJ2-5, is EPEVTQTPSHQVTQMGQEVILRCVPISNHLYFYWYRQILGQKVEFLVSFYNNEISEKSEIFDDQFSVERPDGSNFTLKIRSTKLEDSAMYFCASRPTHSTLAETQYFGPGTRLLVL.

This clonotype was seen only a few times. The chain links TRBV5-1 to TRBJ2-3, with 8 bases matching TRBD2. The germline gives CDR1 SGHRS, CDR2 YFSETQ. The CDR3 length is 14 residues. Trimming removed 6 bases from V and 1 base from J; junction bases left unmatched: 4. The CDR3: CASTIAGRTDTQYF. In DNA, the CDR3 is TGCGCCAGCACCATAGCGGGACGCACAGATACGCAGTATTTT.

Only a few counts were recorded for this clonotype. This chain connects TRBV30 to TRBJ2-4; D is perhaps TRBD1 (6 bases). Germline V gene sequence: CDR1 GTSNPN, CDR2 SVGIG (reference sequence). The CDR3 has 13 amino acids. V was trimmed by 4 bases and J by 9 bases, leaving 16 bases between them. The DNA for the CDR3 is TGTGCCTGGACTATCAGGGGTGCCGTCATTCAGTACTTC. Translated, it gives CAWTIRGAVIQYF.

This clonotype was seen a handful of times. The chain joins TRBV5-1 to TRBJ2-7; D is ambiguous. The germline V gene has CDR1 SGHRS and CDR2 YFSETQ. Trimming took off 5 bases at V and 0 bases at J, with 12 bases between the two ends. The CDR3 loop spans 14 amino acids. This CDR3 is CASSEGSGSYEQYF. The CDR3 DNA reads TGCGCCAGCAGTGAAGGGTCGGGCTCCTACGAGCAGTACTTC.

The chain combines TRBV9 with TRBJ2-3; 8 bases are shared with TRBD2. There are 12 residues in the CDR3. Germline CDR1 and CDR2: SGDLS and YYNGEE. Trimming took 3 bases from V and 10 from J; bases not matched to a gene: 4. The CDR3: CASSETSAAQYF. DNA of the CDR3: TGTGCCAGCAGCGAGACTAGCGCGGCGCAGTATTTT.

V and J are TRBV6-5 and TRBJ1-3; D call uncertain. This CDR3 has 17 amino acids. Deletions cut 3 bases from V and 4 bases from J, with 19 bases between. Germline loops: CDR1 MNHEY, CDR2 SVGAGI. The CDR3 DNA reads as TGTGCCAGCAGTTATTCGCCCCTGGTGAGCTCCGGAAACACCATATATTTT. Translated, it gives CASSYSPLVSSGNTIYF.

The J gene is TRBJ2-2, the V gene TRBV12-3 or TRBV12-4; D not resolved. V lost 7 bases to trimming and J lost 6 bases, with 9 bases between them. The CDR3 runs 12 residues. CDR3 coding DNA: TGTGCCAGCAAGCCTAGGGCCGGGGAGCTGTTTTTT. Protein sequence: CASKPRAGELFF.

The chain joins TRBV29-1 to TRBJ2-1, with D possibly TRBD1 on 5 matching bases. The CDR3 has 13 amino acids. Germline V gene data show CDR1 as SQVTM and CDR2 as ANQGSEA. Trimming stripped 0 bases from V and 8 bases from J, with 11 bases between. The DNA of the CDR3 is TGCAGCGTTGAAGAAGGGGCGGTGGATGAGCAGTTCTTC. Its protein product is CSVEEGAVDEQFF.

The table lists this clonotype with a few counts. This chain joins TRBV6-2 or TRBV6-3 and TRBJ2-3; 12 bases agree with TRBD1. With V trimmed by 2 bases and J by 0 bases, 9 bases remained unmatched. The CDR3 is 19 amino acids. The germline gives CDR1 MNHEY, CDR2 SVGEGT. The CDR3 here is CASSYGGTGGAGSTDTQYF. CDR3 nucleotides: TGTGCCAGCAGTTACGGAGGGACAGGGGGCGCAGGTAGCACAGATACGCAGTATTTT.

The CDR3 sequence is CSASGGTVNTEAFF. The CDR3 DNA is TGCAGTGCTAGTGGGGGGACGGTGAACACTGAAGCTTTCTTT. The chain employs TRBV20-1 and TRBJ1-1, with a tentative D call TRBD1 (5 bases). V lost 3 bases and J 0 bases, leaving 11 bases between the germline ends. The CDR3 extends over 14 amino acids. In germline, CDR1 is DFQATT, CDR2 SNEGSKA (reference sequence).

This clonotype occurred a few times. This chain uses TRBV20-1 with TRBJ2-3; 9 nucleotides agree with TRBD2. The CDR3 extends over 15 amino acids. The germline V gene encodes CDR1 DFQATT and CDR2 SNEGSKA (reference sequence). Trimming took 7 bases from V and 2 from J; bases not matched to a gene: 10. Here the CDR3 DNA reads TGCAGTGTCAAGGCGAGCGGGGGGCCCACAGATACGCAGTATTTT. Protein sequence: CSVKASGGPTDTQYF.

This clonotype was picked up a small number of times. The CDR3: CASSYGQEINNEQFF. CDR3 nucleotides: TGTGCCAGCAGCTATGGACAGGAGATTAACAATGAGCAGTTCTTC. The genes are TRBV11-1 and TRBJ2-1, with TRBD1 identical over 7 bases. Germline V gene sequence: CDR1 SGHAT, CDR2 FQDESV (reference sequence). With 4 bases clipped from V and 5 bases from J, the junction kept 8 bases outside the gene matches. The CDR3 length is 15 residues.

This clonotype was counted between two and nine times. This sequence joins TRBV4-3 and TRBJ1-6; possible D gene TRBD1, 5 bases. This CDR3 region has 17 residues. Germline V gives CDR1 LGHNA, CDR2 YSLEER. Trimming cost V 0 bases and J 10 bases, with 19 bases left between them. The CDR3 DNA is TGCGCCAGCAGCCAAGATTTTTCCGTTGGTCGGGGCTCACCCCTCCACTTT. Translation: CASSQDFSVGRGSPLHF.